The 20 T cell receptor beta chains presented below share a single source sample, sequenced in a study of beta chain features in type 1 diabetes. Study-wide points: Across all four CD4+ subsets, people with type 1 diabetes showed modestly shorter TCRB CDR3s.

No antigen has been identified for these receptors. Every isolated RNA sample was fully reverse transcribed, so sequencing captured expressed TCRB transcripts. The protocol was immunoSEQ multiplex PCR, while the TCRdb copy is restricted to in-frame clones and leaves out a portion. The sample carries a few hundred thousand clones, 15% recorded once. The sequenced sample was naive CD4+ T cells from blood. These receptors came from a man aged 18 to 35 with type 1 diabetes.

Only a few counts were recorded for this clone. The chain joins TRBV30 to TRBJ2-1, with D uncertain. The V end was cut by 2 bases, the J end by 8 bases, with 7 bases between. Germline V CDR1 and CDR2: GTSNPN, SVGIG (reference sequence). The CDR3 totals 11 residues. CDR3 nucleotides: TGTGCCTGGAGTCTATCGCATGAGCAGTTCTTC. Its translation: CAWSLSHEQFF.

This clone has more than one count but fewer than ten. The chain links TRBV13 to TRBJ1-3; D is unclear. The V and J ends lost 1 base and 9 bases respectively, with 10 bases between them. The CDR3 spans 13 residues. CDR1 and CDR2 (germline): PRHDT, FYEKMQ (reference sequence). The CDR3, as DNA: TGTGCCAGCAGCTTAGTAAACGCGGGCACCATATATTTT. Translation: CASSLVNAGTIYF.

In DNA, the CDR3 is TGTGCCACCAGTACAGCACCGGGACTAGCGGGGGGTGCGGGTGAGACCCAGTACTTC. This encodes CATSTAPGLAGGAGETQYF. This chain uses TRBV15 with TRBJ2-5; 15 bases are a match to TRBD2. Germline V CDR1 and CDR2: LNHNV, YYDKDF (reference sequence). The CDR3 contains 19 residues. Germline trimming cut 6 bases from V and 5 bases from J; bases unmatched to any gene: 16.

The rearrangement joins TRBV7-9 to TRBJ2-5; no reliable D call. The germline CDR1 and CDR2 sequences are SEHNR and FQNEAQ (reference sequence). The CDR3 spans 17 residues. Trimming took off 3 bases at V and 4 bases at J, with 21 bases between the two ends. CDR3 amino acids: CASSFSLGRRLGETQYF. CDR3 nucleotides: TGTGCCAGCAGCTTCAGTCTAGGTCGGCGCCTTGGAGAGACCCAGTACTTC.

The rearrangement links TRBV11-2 to TRBJ2-5, with D possibly being TRBD2 (7 bases). This CDR3 has 14 residues. V was cut by 5 bases and J by 2 bases, with 12 bases left in between. The germline V gene encodes CDR1 SGHAT and CDR2 FQNNGV. CDR3 loop: CASSPRGGQETQYF. In DNA, the CDR3 is TGTGCCAGCAGCCCGAGGGGGGGGCAAGAGACCCAGTACTTC. Variable domain in full (rest from reference TRBV11-2 and TRBJ2-5): EAGVAQSPRYKIIEKRQSVAFWCNPISGHATLYWYQQILGQGPKLLIQFQNNGVVDDSQLPKDRFSAERLKGVDSTLKIQPAKLEDSAVYLCASSPRGGQETQYFGPGTRLLVL.

The V call is TRBV28, the J call TRBJ1-5; the D is unclear. The ends were cut back, 7 bases at V and 3 bases at J, with 10 bases in the middle. Germline assignment: CDR1 MDHEN and CDR2 SYDVKM. The length of the CDR3 is 13 residues. The CDR3, as DNA: TGTGCCAGCACGAGGCATCCCAATCAGCCCCAGCATTTT. Amino acid sequence: CASTRHPNQPQHF.

The V gene is TRBV5-6, the J gene TRBJ2-7, with D uncertain. CDR1 SGHDT and CDR2 YYEEEE come from the germline V gene. V gave up 0 bases and J gave up 4 bases, with 8 bases separating them. The CDR3 loop spans 13 amino acids. DNA for the CDR3: TGTGCCAGCAGCTTGGTTTCCCAGTACGAGCAGTACTTC. Translated, it gives CASSLVSQYEQYF.

This chain joins TRBV19 and TRBJ1-5; D gene uncertain. The CDR3 consists of 13 residues. Trimming took 6 bases from V and 4 from J, leaving 10 bases between them. CDR1 is LNHDA, CDR2 SQIVND, per germline (reference sequence). DNA of the CDR3: TGTGCCAGTAGCACAACCATAAATCAGCCCCAGCATTTT. It codes for CASSTTINQPQHF.

The V call is TRBV4-1, the J call TRBJ2-7; D is ambiguous. The CDR3 has 14 amino acids. V was shortened by 5 bases and J by 2 bases, with 13 bases between the two germline ends. The germline V gene encodes CDR1 MGHRA and CDR2 YSYEKL. The CDR3 bases are TGCGCCAGCAGCGCACTGCCGATTCCCTACGAGCAGTACTTC. It codes for CASSALPIPYEQYF.

The chain couples TRBV9 to TRBJ2-5; 9 bases map to TRBD2. CDR3 length: 16 residues. Germline assignment: CDR1 SGDLS and CDR2 YYNGEE. V gave up 3 bases and J gave up 2 bases; unmatched junction bases: 8. CDR3 coding DNA: TGTGCCAGCAGCGGTGGACTAGCGTTTACTCAAGAGACCCAGTACTTC. Translation: CASSGGLAFTQETQYF.

This clone occurred a few times. The V gene is TRBV18, the J gene TRBJ1-2, with 9 bases aligning to TRBD1. After removal of 2 bases from V and 4 bases from J, the junction contained 8 bases not matched to a gene. Germline values: CDR1 KGHSH, CDR2 LQKENI. CDR3 length: 16 residues. In DNA, the CDR3 is TGTGCCAGCTCACCAGTTGGAGGACAGGGGCGCTATGGCTACACCTTC. Protein sequence: CASSPVGGQGRYGYTF.

This rearrangement joins TRBV6-5 to TRBJ2-7, with D maybe TRBD2 (5 bases). This CDR3 spans 15 amino acids. CDR1 is MNHEY and CDR2 is SVGAGI in the germline V gene. V lost 2 bases, J lost 1 base, and 12 bases lay in between. CDR3 sequence: CASSYGLARSYEQYF. In nucleotides, the CDR3 is TGTGCCAGCAGTTACGGGTTAGCGAGGTCCTACGAGCAGTACTTC.

The V and J genes are TRBV6-5 and TRBJ2-1, with 8 bases identical to TRBD1. The V gene's germline CDR1 is MNHEY and CDR2 SVGAGI. The CDR3 has 13 amino acids. With V trimmed by 5 bases and J by 9 bases, 6 bases remained unmatched. The CDR3 DNA reads as TGTGCCAGCAGTCAGGGGGCGCGGGCTGAGCAGTTCTTC. Translated, it gives CASSQGARAEQFF.

Points on this clone: Because the CDR3's place on the DNA is in doubt, the DNA is left out and the CDR3 is given as listed by TCRdb. The chain employs TRBV28 and TRBJ1-1. CDR1 and CDR2 (germline): MDHEN, SYDVKM. The CDR3 is 11 residues long, ends included. CDR3 amino acids: CASSFGRGSFF.

The chain employs TRBV20-1 and TRBJ2-5; D is perhaps TRBD1 (6 bases). Germline values: CDR1 DFQATT, CDR2 SNEGSKA (reference sequence). The CDR3 consists of 11 residues. The germline V and J ends were trimmed by 8 bases and 5 bases, with 12 bases remaining between them. CDR3 in DNA: TGCAGTCCCGTTAGGGGGGAGACCCAGTACTTC. Residues: CSPVRGETQYF.

The chain is built from TRBV7-2 and TRBJ2-1; the match to TRBD1 covers 9 bases. Germline assignment: CDR1 SGHTA and CDR2 FQGNSA. The CDR3 totals 15 residues. Trimming cost V 1 base and J 7 bases; bases outside gene matches: 5. This CDR3 reads CASSLVGTGMNEQFF. CDR3 in DNA: TGTGCCAGCAGCTTAGTAGGGACAGGGATGAATGAGCAGTTCTTC.

This clone was observed a few times. The chain joins TRBV28 to TRBJ2-7; D may be TRBD2 (6 bases). V lost 6 bases to trimming and J lost 6 bases, with 12 bases between them. From germline, CDR1 is MDHEN and CDR2 SYDVKM. The CDR3 contains 12 residues. Written as DNA, the CDR3 is TGTGCCAGCAGCCGTAGCGGTCGCGAGCAGTACTTC. This encodes CASSRSGREQYF.

This clone appeared a few times. The chain joins TRBV4-3 to TRBJ2-2, with D maybe TRBD1 (6 bases). The CDR3 spans 14 residues. CDR1 is LGHNA and CDR2 is YSLEER in the germline V gene. The germline V and J ends were trimmed by 4 bases and 5 bases, with 11 bases remaining between them. CDR3: CASSRTVMTGELFF. The CDR3 coding sequence is TGCGCCAGCAGCCGGACAGTTATGACCGGGGAGCTGTTTTTT.

This clone was counted between two and nine times. The chain uses TRBV7-2 and TRBJ1-5; TRBD1 agrees at 8 bases. V dropped 3 bases and J dropped 0; count of bases not matched to a gene: 1. Germline-derived CDR1 and CDR2 are SGHTA and FQGNSA. This CDR3 contains 15 residues. The CDR3 region is CASSFDRGSNQPQHF. The CDR3 bases are TGTGCCAGCAGCTTCGACAGGGGTAGCAATCAGCCCCAGCATTTT.

This chain connects TRBV11-2 to TRBJ2-2; 8 bases align to TRBD2. The CDR3 sequence is 19 residues long. Trimming cost V 1 base and J 1 base; bases outside gene matches: 11. CDR1 and CDR2 from the germline V gene are SGHAT and FQNNGV. The CDR3 is CASSLGLTGGGMNTGELFF. In DNA form, the CDR3 reads TGTGCCAGCAGCTTAGGCCTGACCGGGGGGGGAATGAACACCGGGGAGCTGTTTTTT. Full variable domain (remainder filled in from reference TRBV11-2 and TRBJ2-2): EAGVAQSPRYKIIEKRQSVAFWCNPISGHATLYWYQQILGQGPKLLIQFQNNGVVDDSQLPKDRFSAERLKGVDSTLKIQPAKLEDSAVYLCASSLGLTGGGMNTGELFFGEGSRLTVL.